Following are 18 T cell receptor beta chains from one sample sequenced in a study of T cells after yellow fever vaccination. TCRdb reprocessed the 5' RACE reads via MiXCR and lists one record per CDR3 protein. Of about 350,000 distinct CDR3 sequences listed, roughly 11% are singletons. Sequencing used PBMCs, obtained on the day of the first yellow fever vaccination. Every receptor here comes from a man aged 18 to 30 who received the YFV17D yellow fever vaccine.

This clonotype was counted at least ten times. The chain carries TRBV9 and TRBJ1-6; D unclear. Between the trimmed V and J ends, which lost 1 base and 8 bases, there was a span of 4 bases. This CDR3 has 12 residues. Germline V gene lookup returns CDR1 SGDLS and CDR2 YYNGEE. DNA for the CDR3: TGTGCCAGCAGCGTACAAGATTCACCCCTCCACTTT. It is translated as CASSVQDSPLHF.

The chain uses TRBV4-2 and TRBJ1-3; weak D call: TRBD1 (6 bases). Looked up from germline, CDR1 is LGHNA and CDR2 is YNFKEQ. There are 16 residues in the CDR3. Deletions cut 4 bases from V and 1 base from J, with 14 bases between. The CDR3 region has the DNA TGTGCCAGCAGCCGAGAGGGCCAGGGGTCTGGAAACACCATATATTTT. It encodes CASSREGQGSGNTIYF.

The chain combines TRBV20-1 with TRBJ1-2; 8 nucleotides align to TRBD1. Trimming cost V 8 bases and J 2 bases; bases outside gene matches: 7. Germline CDR1 DFQATT, CDR2 SNEGSKA (reference sequence). The length of the CDR3 is 13 residues. DNA of the CDR3: TGCAGTCCTGACGACAGGGGAAACTATGGCTACACCTTC. The encoded protein is CSPDDRGNYGYTF.

This clonotype was counted a few times. The V gene is TRBV4-3, the J gene TRBJ2-3, with D tentatively TRBD2 (7 bases). The germline V gene has CDR1 LGHNA and CDR2 YSLEER. V was trimmed by 2 bases and J by 3 bases, leaving 15 bases between them. The CDR3 contains 16 residues. The CDR3 DNA is TGCGCCAGCAGCCAATGGGCGGGGGCTCGGACAGATACGCAGTATTTT. Translated: CASSQWAGARTDTQYF.

This chain joins TRBV12-5 and TRBJ1-6; D may be TRBD1 (6 bases). Germline-derived CDR1 and CDR2 are LGHNT and FRNRAP. With 6 bases removed from V and 0 bases from J, the gap between germline ends came to 18 bases. This CDR3 is built from 18 residues. The CDR3 here is CASGLSDSPSSYNSPLHF. The CDR3 nucleotides are TGTGCTAGTGGCCTCTCGGACAGCCCGAGCTCCTATAATTCACCCCTCCACTTT.

The V and J genes are TRBV7-9 and TRBJ1-1; weak D call: TRBD1 (6 bases). Per the germline V gene, CDR1 is SEHNR and CDR2 is FQNEAQ (reference sequence). This CDR3 is 15 amino acids long. The germline V and J ends were trimmed by 6 bases and 8 bases, with 22 bases remaining between them. CDR3 nucleotide sequence: TGTGCCAGCAGACCTCTCCCGGGAGCTAGGGGGGAAGCTTTCTTT. It is translated as CASRPLPGARGEAFF.

The rearrangement uses TRBV7-8 and TRBJ1-6, with D unresolved. Trimming removed 2 bases at V and 6 bases at J, with 8 bases between. The CDR3 is made up of 14 amino acids. Per the germline V gene, CDR1 is SGHVS and CDR2 is FQNEAQ. CDR3 region: CASSLTQLNSPLHF. As DNA, the CDR3 is TGTGCCAGCAGCTTAACGCAGCTTAATTCACCCCTCCACTTT.

The rearrangement joins TRBV5-4 to TRBJ1-4; D perhaps matches TRBD1 (6 bases). Looked up from germline, CDR1 is SGHNT and CDR2 is YYREEE (reference sequence). The CDR3 runs to 11 residues. V was clipped by 7 bases and J by 10 bases, with 11 bases between them. The CDR3 loop reads CASGGDGKLFF. In DNA form, the CDR3 reads TGTGCCAGCGGGGGCGACGGAAAACTGTTTTTT.

This sequence joins TRBV15 and TRBJ2-7; no reliable D call. The CDR3 has 13 residues. Germline CDR1 LNHNV, CDR2 YYDKDF (reference sequence). Trimming stripped 0 bases from V and 3 bases from J, with 6 bases between. CDR3: CATSRDRNYEQYV. The CDR3 DNA is TGTGCCACCAGCAGAGACCGCAACTACGAGCAGTACGTC.

J is TRBJ1-1 and V is TRBV20-1, with 7 positions matching TRBD1. The ends lost 5 bases at V and 6 bases at J; junction bases unmatched: 12. The length of the CDR3 is 14 residues. Germline CDR1 and CDR2: DFQATT and SNEGSKA (reference sequence). The chain's CDR3 is CSAQTGKGYPEAFF. The CDR3 DNA follows: TGCAGTGCTCAGACAGGGAAGGGCTACCCTGAAGCTTTCTTT.

This clonotype was found a few times. The V gene is TRBV12-3 or TRBV12-4, the J gene TRBJ2-7, with 8 positions matching TRBD1. V was clipped by 6 bases and J by 5 bases; unmatched bases: 6. The CDR3 loop spans 13 amino acids. CDR3 nucleotides: TGTGCCAGCAGGCCACAGGGGGGCCACGAGCAGTACTTC. Translated, it gives CASRPQGGHEQYF.

This clonotype was recorded many times. The chain has TRBV29-1 and TRBJ2-5; a weak D match, TRBD2 (6 bases). Per germline, CDR1 SQVTM and CDR2 ANQGSEA. With 5 bases removed from V and 3 bases from J, the gap between germline ends came to 10 bases. This CDR3 contains 12 residues. CDR3 bases: TGCAGCGTTCGCGGGGCAAAAGAGACCCAGTACTTC. Protein sequence: CSVRGAKETQYF.

This chain links TRBV12-3 or TRBV12-4 with TRBJ1-5; D is uncertain. The CDR3 loop spans 15 amino acids. Trimming removed 3 bases at V and 0 bases at J, with 9 bases between. As DNA, the CDR3 is TGTGCCAGCAGTTTCGGATCTAATAGCAATCAGCCCCAGCATTTT. This encodes CASSFGSNSNQPQHF.

Only a few counts were recorded for this clonotype. This chain connects TRBV29-1 to TRBJ1-5, with D unresolved. The CDR3 totals 13 residues. Trimming stripped 2 bases from V and 4 bases from J, with 9 bases between. CDR1 and CDR2 (germline): SQVTM, ANQGSEA. CDR3 residues: CSVEWAANQPQHF. CDR3 DNA: TGCAGCGTTGAATGGGCAGCGAATCAGCCCCAGCATTTT.

This chain joins TRBV6-1 and TRBJ2-7; the D call may be TRBD1 or TRBD2 (6 bases each). The CDR3 has 15 residues. Germline V gives CDR1 MNHNS, CDR2 SASEGT. The germline V and J ends were trimmed by 6 bases and 5 bases, with 20 bases remaining between them. The CDR3, as DNA: TGTGCCAGCAGGGGCCCGGGGGCCGCCTTGGACGAGCAGTACTTC. It is translated as CASRGPGAALDEQYF.

The table lists this clonotype with many counts. The rearrangement joins TRBV6-1 to TRBJ2-7, with 9 bases lining up with TRBD1. CDR3 length: 16 amino acids. With V trimmed by 11 bases and J by 3 bases, 17 bases remained unmatched. Germline CDR1 reads MNHNS; CDR2 reads SASEGT. CDR3 sequence (DNA): TGTGCCGTGGGGGGACAGGGTTATCTTATTGACTACGAGCAGTACGTC. Protein: CAVGGQGYLIDYEQYV.

There are a few counts of this clonotype. The J gene is TRBJ1-5, the V gene TRBV2, with D tentatively TRBD1 (6 bases). CDR1 and CDR2 (germline): SNHLY, FYNNEI. CDR3 length: 12 amino acids. V was cut by 7 bases and J by 15 bases, with 19 bases left in between. CDR3 protein: CASTGEGGSLHF. The CDR3 nucleotides read TGTGCCAGCACAGGAGAGGGGGGCAGCTTGCATTTT.

This clonotype appeared a few times. The chain has TRBV29-1 and TRBJ1-5; 7 nucleotides agree with TRBD1. The germline V gene has CDR1 SQVTM and CDR2 ANQGSEA. V lost 6 bases and J lost 6; bases outside the gene matches: 8. The CDR3 loop spans 13 amino acids. The CDR3 DNA reads TGCAGCGTGGGAGGGGGCTCGGGTCAGCCCCAGCATTTT. Protein sequence: CSVGGGSGQPQHF.